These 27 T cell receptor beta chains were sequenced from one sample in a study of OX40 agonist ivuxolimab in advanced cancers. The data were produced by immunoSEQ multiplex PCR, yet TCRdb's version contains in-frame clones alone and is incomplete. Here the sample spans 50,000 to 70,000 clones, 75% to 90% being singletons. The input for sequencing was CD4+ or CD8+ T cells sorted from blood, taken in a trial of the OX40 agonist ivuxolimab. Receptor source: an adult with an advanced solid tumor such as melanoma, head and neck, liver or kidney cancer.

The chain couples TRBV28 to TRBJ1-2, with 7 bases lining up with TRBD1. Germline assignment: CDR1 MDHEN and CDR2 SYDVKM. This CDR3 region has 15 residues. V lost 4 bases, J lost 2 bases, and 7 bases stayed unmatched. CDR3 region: CASSSYLTGNYGYTF. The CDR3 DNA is TGTGCCAGCAGTTCCTATCTGACAGGGAACTATGGCTACACCTTC.

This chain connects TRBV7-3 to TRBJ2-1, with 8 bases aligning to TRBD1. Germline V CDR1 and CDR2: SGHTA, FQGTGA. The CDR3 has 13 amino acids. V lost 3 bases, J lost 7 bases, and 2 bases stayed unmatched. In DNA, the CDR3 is TGTGCCAGCAGCTTCCGACAGGGGAATGAGCAGTTCTTC. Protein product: CASSFRQGNEQFF.

This chain's CDR3 is CASSTCLREWNEQFF. CDR3 DNA sequence: TGTGCCAGCAGTACCTGCTTGCGGGAGTGGAATGAGCAGTTCTTC. This chain joins TRBV6-9 and TRBJ2-1, with 7 bases aligning to TRBD2. The J segment lost 7 bases and the V segment lost 5 bases, leaving 11 bases of the junction unmatched. Germline CDR1 is MNHGY and CDR2 is SVAAGI. The CDR3 covers 15 residues.

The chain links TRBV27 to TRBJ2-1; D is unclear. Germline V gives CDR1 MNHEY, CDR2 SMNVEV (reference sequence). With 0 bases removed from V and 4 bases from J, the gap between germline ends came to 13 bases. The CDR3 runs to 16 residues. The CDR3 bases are TGTGCCAGCAGTTTATCGGAGTTAGGCAGGTACAATGAGCAGTTCTTC. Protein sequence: CASSLSELGRYNEQFF.

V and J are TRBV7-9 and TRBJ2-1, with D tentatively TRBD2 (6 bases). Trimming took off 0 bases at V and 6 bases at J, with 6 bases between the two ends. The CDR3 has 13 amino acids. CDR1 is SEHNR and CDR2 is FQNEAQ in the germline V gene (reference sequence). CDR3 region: CASSLAGGNEQFF. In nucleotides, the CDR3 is TGTGCCAGCAGCTTAGCGGGAGGCAATGAGCAGTTCTTC.

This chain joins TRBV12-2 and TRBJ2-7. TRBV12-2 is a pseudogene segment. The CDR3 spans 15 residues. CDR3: CASRSPGPYPYEQYF. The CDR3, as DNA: TGTGCAAGTCGCTCACCGGGACCGTACCCCTACGAGCAGTACTTC.

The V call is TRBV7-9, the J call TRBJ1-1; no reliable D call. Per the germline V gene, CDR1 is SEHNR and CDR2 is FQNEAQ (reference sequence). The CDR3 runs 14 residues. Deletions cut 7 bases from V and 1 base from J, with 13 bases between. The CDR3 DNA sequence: TGTGCCAGCACCAAAACAGAGCCGAACACTGAAGCTTTCTTT. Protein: CASTKTEPNTEAFF.

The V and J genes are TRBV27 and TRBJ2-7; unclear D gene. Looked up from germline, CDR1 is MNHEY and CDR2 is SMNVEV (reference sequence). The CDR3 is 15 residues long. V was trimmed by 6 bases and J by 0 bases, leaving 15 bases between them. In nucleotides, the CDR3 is TGTGCCAGCAGCTCCCTACTCAAGAGCTCCTACGAGCAGTACTTC. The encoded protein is CASSSLLKSSYEQYF.

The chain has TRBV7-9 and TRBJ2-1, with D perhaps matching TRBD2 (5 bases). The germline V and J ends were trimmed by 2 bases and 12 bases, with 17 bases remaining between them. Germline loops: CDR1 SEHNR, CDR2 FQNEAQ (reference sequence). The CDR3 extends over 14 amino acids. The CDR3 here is CASSLIPGVFGQFF. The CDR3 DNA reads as TGTGCCAGCAGCTTAATTCCCGGGGTCTTCGGGCAGTTCTTC.

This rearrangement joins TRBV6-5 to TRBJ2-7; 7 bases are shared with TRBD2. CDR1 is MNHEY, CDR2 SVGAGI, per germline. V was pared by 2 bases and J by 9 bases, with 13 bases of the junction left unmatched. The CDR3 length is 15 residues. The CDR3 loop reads CASSYVPAGREGQYF. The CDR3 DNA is TGTGCCAGCAGTTACGTGCCTGCAGGGAGGGAAGGGCAGTACTTC.

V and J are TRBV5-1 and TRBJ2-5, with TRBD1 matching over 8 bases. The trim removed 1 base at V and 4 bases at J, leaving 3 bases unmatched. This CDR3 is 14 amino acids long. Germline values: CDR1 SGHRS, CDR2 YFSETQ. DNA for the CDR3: TGCGCCAGCAGCTTGACAGGGGGGCGAGAGACCCAGTACTTC. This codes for CASSLTGGRETQYF.

DNA of the CDR3: TGTGCCAGTAGGCTAACAGAGAACCGTTTCAATGAAAAACTGTTTTTT. Amino acids: CASRLTENRFNEKLFF. The chain uses TRBV19 and TRBJ1-4; D not resolved. CDR1 LNHDA and CDR2 SQIVND come from the germline V gene (reference sequence). This CDR3 has 16 amino acids. V lost 6 bases, J lost 5 bases, and 19 bases lay in between. Full variable domain (rest looked up from reference TRBV19 and TRBJ1-4): DGGITQSPKYLFRKEGQNVTLSCEQNLNHDAMYWYRQDPGQGLRLIYYSQIVNDFQKGDIAEGYSVSREKKESFPLTVTSAQKNPTAFYLCASRLTENRFNEKLFFGSGTQLSVL.

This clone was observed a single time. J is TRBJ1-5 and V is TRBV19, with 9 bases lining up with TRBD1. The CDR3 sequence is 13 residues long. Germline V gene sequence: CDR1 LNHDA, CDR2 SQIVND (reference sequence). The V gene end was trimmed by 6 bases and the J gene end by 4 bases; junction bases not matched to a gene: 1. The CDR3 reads CASRQGANQPQHF. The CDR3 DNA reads TGTGCCAGTAGACAGGGGGCGAATCAGCCCCAGCATTTT.

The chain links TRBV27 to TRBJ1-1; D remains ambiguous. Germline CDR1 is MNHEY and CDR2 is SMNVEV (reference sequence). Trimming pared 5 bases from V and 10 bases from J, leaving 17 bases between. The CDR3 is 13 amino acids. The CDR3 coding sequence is TGTGCCAGCAGTCCCCAAGGATTTAATGCAGCTTTCTTT. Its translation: CASSPQGFNAAFF.

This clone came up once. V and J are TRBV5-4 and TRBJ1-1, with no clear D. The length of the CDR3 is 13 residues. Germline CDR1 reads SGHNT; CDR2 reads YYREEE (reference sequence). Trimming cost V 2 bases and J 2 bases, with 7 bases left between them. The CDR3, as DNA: TGTGCCAGCAGCTTAGTCCCTAACACTGAAGCTTTCTTT. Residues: CASSLVPNTEAFF.

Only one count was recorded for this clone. As DNA, the CDR3 is TGTGCCAGCAGCCAAGAATCAAACAGGAATGAGCAGTTCTTC. Translating it yields CASSQESNRNEQFF. The chain joins TRBV4-2 to TRBJ2-1; D might be TRBD1 (5 bases). Germline V lookup: CDR1 LGHNA, CDR2 YNFKEQ. The CDR3 sequence is 14 residues long. Trimming removed 0 bases from V and 7 bases from J, with 10 bases in between.

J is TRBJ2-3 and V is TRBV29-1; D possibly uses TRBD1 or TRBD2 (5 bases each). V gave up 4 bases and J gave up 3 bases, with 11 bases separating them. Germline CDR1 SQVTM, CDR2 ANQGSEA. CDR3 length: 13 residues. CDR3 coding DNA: TGCAGCGTTGTAGGGGTAGCGACAGATACGCAGTATTTT. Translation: CSVVGVATDTQYF.

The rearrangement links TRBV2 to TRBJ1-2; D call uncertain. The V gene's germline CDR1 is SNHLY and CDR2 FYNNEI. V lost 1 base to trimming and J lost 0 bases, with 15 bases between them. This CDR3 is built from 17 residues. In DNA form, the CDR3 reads TGTGCCAGCAGTGAAGAGATCCGGGGAACTTCTAACTATGGCTACACCTTC. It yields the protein CASSEEIRGTSNYGYTF.

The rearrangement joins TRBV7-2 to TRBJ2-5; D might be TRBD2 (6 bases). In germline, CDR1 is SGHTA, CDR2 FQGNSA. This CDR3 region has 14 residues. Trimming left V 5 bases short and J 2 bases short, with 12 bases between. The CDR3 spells CASSHWGVQETQYF. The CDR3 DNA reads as TGTGCCAGCAGCCATTGGGGGGTACAAGAGACCCAGTACTTC.

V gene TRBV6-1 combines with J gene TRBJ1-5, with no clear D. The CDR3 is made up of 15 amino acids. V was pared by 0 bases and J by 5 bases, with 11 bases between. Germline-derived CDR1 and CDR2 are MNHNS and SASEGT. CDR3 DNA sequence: TGTGCCAGCAGTGAAGCGCCCTCGGTTCATCAGCCCCAGCATTTT. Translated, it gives CASSEAPSVHQPQHF.

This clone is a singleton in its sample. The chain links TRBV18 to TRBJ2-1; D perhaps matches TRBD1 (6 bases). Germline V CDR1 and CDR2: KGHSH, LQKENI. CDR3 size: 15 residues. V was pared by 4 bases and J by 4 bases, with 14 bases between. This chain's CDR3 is CASSLDRTGYNEQFF. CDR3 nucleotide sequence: TGTGCCAGCTCACTAGACAGGACCGGGTACAATGAGCAGTTCTTC.

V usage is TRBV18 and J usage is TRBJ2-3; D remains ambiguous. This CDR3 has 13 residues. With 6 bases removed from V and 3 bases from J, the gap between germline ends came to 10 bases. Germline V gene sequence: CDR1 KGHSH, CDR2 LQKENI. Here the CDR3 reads CASSPIITDTQYF. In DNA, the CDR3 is TGTGCCAGCTCCCCCATCATAACAGATACGCAGTATTTT.

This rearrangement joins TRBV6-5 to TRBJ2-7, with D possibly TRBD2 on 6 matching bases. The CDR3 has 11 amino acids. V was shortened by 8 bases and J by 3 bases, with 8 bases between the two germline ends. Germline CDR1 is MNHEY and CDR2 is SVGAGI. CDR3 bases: TGTGCCAGCGGCGGGAACTACGAGCAGTACTTC. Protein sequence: CASGGNYEQYF.

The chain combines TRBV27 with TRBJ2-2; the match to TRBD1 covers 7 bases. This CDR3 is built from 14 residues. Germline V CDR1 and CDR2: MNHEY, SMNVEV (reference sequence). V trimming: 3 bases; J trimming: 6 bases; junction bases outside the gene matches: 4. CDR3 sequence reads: CASSLHTGAGELFF. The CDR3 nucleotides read TGTGCCAGCAGTTTGCATACAGGGGCCGGGGAGCTGTTTTTT.

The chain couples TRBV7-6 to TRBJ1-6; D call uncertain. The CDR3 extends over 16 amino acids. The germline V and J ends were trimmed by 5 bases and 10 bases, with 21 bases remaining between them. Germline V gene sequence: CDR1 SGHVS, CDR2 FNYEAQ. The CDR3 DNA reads TGTGCCAGCAGCCACACCGCCGTTGGGCTGGGGTCACCCCTCCACTTT. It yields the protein CASSHTAVGLGSPLHF.

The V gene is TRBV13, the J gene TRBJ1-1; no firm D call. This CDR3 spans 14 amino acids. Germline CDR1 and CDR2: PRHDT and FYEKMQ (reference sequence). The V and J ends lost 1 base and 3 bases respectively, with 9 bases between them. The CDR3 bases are TGTGCCAGCAGCTTAGCTGGGGTACACACTGAAGCTTTCTTT. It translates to CASSLAGVHTEAFF.

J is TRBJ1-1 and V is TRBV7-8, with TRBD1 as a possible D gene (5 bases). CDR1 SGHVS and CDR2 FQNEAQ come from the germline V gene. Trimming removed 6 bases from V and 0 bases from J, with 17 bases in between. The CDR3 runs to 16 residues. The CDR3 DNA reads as TGTGCCAGCAGTCGCCCGACAGCAGCCATGAACACTGAAGCTTTCTTT. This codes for CASSRPTAAMNTEAFF.